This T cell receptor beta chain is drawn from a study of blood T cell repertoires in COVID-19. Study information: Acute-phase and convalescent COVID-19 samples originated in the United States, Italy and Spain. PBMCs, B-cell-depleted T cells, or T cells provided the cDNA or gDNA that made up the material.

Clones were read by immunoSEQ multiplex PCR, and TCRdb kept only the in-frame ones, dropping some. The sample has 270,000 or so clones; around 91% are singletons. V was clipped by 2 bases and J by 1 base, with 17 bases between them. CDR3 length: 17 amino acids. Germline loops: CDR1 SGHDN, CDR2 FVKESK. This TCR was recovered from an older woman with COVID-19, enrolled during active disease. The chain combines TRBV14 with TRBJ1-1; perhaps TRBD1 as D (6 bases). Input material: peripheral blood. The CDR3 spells CASSQRAFGTPNTEAFF. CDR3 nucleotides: TGTGCCAGCAGCCAAAGGGCTTTCGGGACACCGAACACTGAAGCTTTCTTT.